This TCR beta chain was documented in a study of T cell repertoires in cytomegalovirus infection. Study outcomes and limitations: CMV-specific TCR beta clonotypes restricted by HLA-C dominated the ex vivo response.

Details on this clonotype: Its specificity is not known.

The V segment lost 6 bases and the J segment 6 bases; nucleotides outside the gene matches: 8. The CDR3 is 14 amino acids. CDR1 is MDHEN, CDR2 SYDVKM, per germline. MiXCR, run by TCRdb on the reads, gives a single entry per CDR3 protein. This sample has under 95,000 distinct CDR3 sequences, with approximately 45% found just once. This sequence joins TRBV28 and TRBJ2-7; TRBD1 matches at 10 bases. The source is a human donor in good health (CMV status not recorded). Some clones in this sample may be carry-over from other donors' samples. Source: CD8+ T cells from cultured PBMCs, taken from culture after CMV antigen stimulation. CDR3 sequence reads: CASSTGTGESEQYF. CDR3 coding DNA: TGTGCCAGCAGCACCGGGACAGGGGAAAGCGAGCAGTACTTC.